Following are 17 T cell receptor beta chains from one sample sequenced in a study of T-cell reconstitution after alpha-beta-depleted transplantation in children. For TCRbeta, the library was prepared with unique molecular identifiers. MiXCR, applied by TCRdb to the PCR reads, yields one record per CDR3 protein. This sample carries about 980,000 distinct CDR3 sequences, roughly 31% of them seen once, and the ten largest clones take roughly 30%. The source was PBMCs, mostly from graft donor cells, collected 360 days after TCRalphabeta/CD19-depleted stem cell transplant. All receptors come from a boy less than two years old who had a stem cell transplant for SCID, so the T cells may come from the graft donor.

This chain uses TRBV3-1 with TRBJ2-7; D not certain. Germline CDR1 reads LGHDT; CDR2 reads YNNKEL (reference sequence). V lost 1 base and J 3 bases, leaving 13 bases between the germline ends. The CDR3 loop spans 15 amino acids. Here the CDR3 DNA reads TGTGCCAGCAGCCAAGTCGAGGAAGGGCGCTACGAGCAGTACTTC. It specifies CASSQVEEGRYEQYF.

There are many counts of this clonotype. The chain uses TRBV3-1 and TRBJ2-5; D uncertain. The CDR3 is 14 amino acids. Deletions cut 4 bases from V and 5 bases from J, with 14 bases between. Germline loops: CDR1 LGHDT, CDR2 YNNKEL (reference sequence). The CDR3 loop reads CASSPSRLTETQYF. The CDR3 DNA follows: TGTGCCAGCAGCCCCAGTCGGCTTACGGAGACCCAGTACTTC.

V and J are TRBV20-1 and TRBJ2-5; the D is unclear. The ends were cut back, 2 bases at V and 4 bases at J, with 8 bases in the middle. This CDR3 comprises 12 residues. Germline values: CDR1 DFQATT, CDR2 SNEGSKA (reference sequence). The CDR3 bases are TGCAGTGCTAGACAGCCCCCAGAGACCCAGTACTTC. Protein sequence: CSARQPPETQYF.

This clonotype has just a few counts. J is TRBJ1-2 and V is TRBV20-1; tentatively, D is TRBD1 (6 bases). The CDR3 consists of 14 residues. V lost 6 bases to trimming and J lost 4 bases, with 18 bases between them. Per germline, CDR1 DFQATT and CDR2 SNEGSKA (reference sequence). The CDR3 protein is CSAQAGVFGYGYTF. In DNA, the CDR3 is TGCAGTGCCCAGGCAGGGGTCTTCGGCTATGGCTACACCTTC.

Only a few counts were recorded for this clonotype. This chain connects TRBV4-2 to TRBJ2-1; maybe TRBD2 (5 bases). The CDR3 totals 18 residues. Germline CDR1 LGHNA, CDR2 YNFKEQ. Trimming shortened V by 1 base and J by 0 bases, and 16 bases separated the two germline ends. CDR3 region: CASSQGEWTSGSYNEQFF. CDR3 nucleotides: TGTGCCAGCAGCCAAGGGGAGTGGACCTCCGGCTCCTACAATGAGCAGTTCTTC.

This clonotype was seen once. The chain carries TRBV7-6 and TRBJ2-1; tentatively, D is TRBD1 (6 bases). Germline-derived CDR1 and CDR2 are SGHVS and FNYEAQ. The length of the CDR3 is 16 residues. V was clipped by 4 bases and J by 8 bases, with 21 bases between them. CDR3 sequence: CASSSFARGPADEQFF. The CDR3 DNA follows: TGTGCCAGCAGCTCCTTTGCCAGGGGCCCTGCGGATGAGCAGTTCTTC.

This clonotype was observed a few times. This sequence joins TRBV20-1 and TRBJ1-6; 10 nucleotides agree with TRBD1. The germline V gene encodes CDR1 DFQATT and CDR2 SNEGSKA (reference sequence). The CDR3 extends over 15 amino acids. The J segment lost 5 bases and the V segment lost 6 bases, leaving 7 bases of the junction unmatched. The CDR3 DNA sequence: TGCAGTGCGGTATGGACAGGGGGAAATAATTCACCCCTCCACTTT. Protein sequence: CSAVWTGGNNSPLHF.

This clonotype was seen more than once but under ten times. V usage is TRBV11-3 and J usage is TRBJ2-1; the D gene is possibly TRBD2 (6 bases). The CDR3 is 14 residues long. The ends were cut back, 5 bases at V and 7 bases at J, with 15 bases in the middle. Germline CDR1 SGHNT, CDR2 YENEEA. Here the CDR3 reads CASSRRPGDNEQFF. CDR3 DNA: TGTGCCAGCAGCCGGCGGCCGGGAGATAATGAGCAGTTCTTC.

This clonotype was seen a few times. The rearrangement joins TRBV7-9 to TRBJ2-2; D is unclear. CDR1 SEHNR and CDR2 FQNEAQ come from the germline V gene (reference sequence). The CDR3 loop spans 14 amino acids. The germline V and J ends were trimmed by 8 bases and 4 bases, with 14 bases remaining between them. CDR3 sequence: CASPRLVGTGELFF. CDR3 DNA: TGTGCCAGCCCCCGGCTGGTGGGCACCGGGGAGCTGTTTTTT.

This clonotype was recorded a few times. V and J are TRBV7-8 and TRBJ2-1; TRBD2 might be the D (6 bases). The CDR3 spans 13 residues. Deletions cut 11 bases from V and 1 base from J, with 12 bases between. Germline CDR1 reads SGHVS; CDR2 reads FQNEAQ. The CDR3 loop is CAGLEGSYNEQFF. The CDR3 DNA reads as TGTGCCGGTTTGGAGGGATCCTACAATGAGCAGTTCTTC.

The V call is TRBV2, the J call TRBJ2-3; D remains unclear. The germline gives CDR1 SNHLY, CDR2 FYNNEI. Trimming left V 5 bases short and J 2 bases short, with 20 bases between. The CDR3 sequence is 17 residues long. The CDR3 DNA follows: TGTGCCAGCAGTCTTGTATGGGTCCCAACTCCCACAGATACGCAGTATTTT. This codes for CASSLVWVPTPTDTQYF. Complete variable domain (other parts from reference TRBV2 and TRBJ2-3): EPEVTQTPSHQVTQMGQEVILRCVPISNHLYFYWYRQILGQKVEFLVSFYNNEISEKSEIFDDQFSVERPDGSNFTLKIRSTKLEDSAMYFCASSLVWVPTPTDTQYFGPGTRLTVL.

For the CDR3, the DNA is TGCGCCAGCAGCTTGGCCCGGGCGAAGGTCGGGGAGCTGTTTTTT. Its translation is CASSLARAKVGELFF. The chain carries TRBV5-1 and TRBJ2-2; D uncertain. The germline V gene has CDR1 SGHRS and CDR2 YFSETQ. CDR3 size: 15 residues. V lost 0 bases, J lost 7 bases, and 13 bases lay in between.

The rearrangement links TRBV29-1 to TRBJ1-1, with a tentative D call TRBD1 (5 bases). The CDR3 runs 12 residues. V was trimmed by 7 bases and J by 7 bases, leaving 16 bases between them. Germline V gene lookup returns CDR1 SQVTM and CDR2 ANQGSEA. This chain's CDR3 is CSGGTFSGEAFF. The CDR3 nucleotides are TGCAGCGGGGGGACGTTCTCGGGTGAAGCTTTCTTT.

This chain connects TRBV10-2 to TRBJ1-1, with no clear D. The V end lost 0 bases, the J end lost 4 bases, and 15 bases lay between the germline ends. From germline, CDR1 is WSHSY and CDR2 SAAADI. There are 16 residues in the CDR3. CDR3 protein: CASSESSGIRGTEAFF. As DNA, the CDR3 is TGCGCCAGCAGTGAGTCGTCTGGGATTCGCGGCACTGAAGCTTTCTTT.

This clonotype was detected only a few times. V usage is TRBV3-1 and J usage is TRBJ1-2; maybe TRBD1 (6 bases). V gave up 0 bases and J gave up 6 bases, with 17 bases separating them. Germline-derived CDR1 and CDR2 are LGHDT and YNNKEL (reference sequence). This CDR3 has 16 residues. The CDR3 DNA sequence: TGTGCCAGCAGCCAAGAGGGGGCAGGGCTGGAGAATGGCTACACCTTC. Translation gives CASSQEGAGLENGYTF.

The genes are TRBV2 and TRBJ2-2, with D possibly called TRBD1 or TRBD2 (5 bases each). The CDR3 length is 13 residues. V was shortened by 8 bases and J by 6 bases, with 13 bases between the two germline ends. CDR1 is SNHLY, CDR2 FYNNEI, per germline. This chain's CDR3 is CASGSRGSGELFF. CDR3 bases: TGTGCCAGCGGATCCCGGGGCTCCGGGGAGCTGTTTTTT.

At least ten counts were recorded for this clonotype. The chain joins TRBV11-2 to TRBJ2-1; perhaps TRBD2 as D (5 bases). The germline V gene has CDR1 SGHAT and CDR2 FQNNGV. This CDR3 is 16 amino acids long. V lost 5 bases to trimming and J lost 4 bases, with 18 bases between them. CDR3 in DNA: TGTGCCAGCAGCCCTAGCCCAAGGGTAGGATACAATGAGCAGTTCTTC. Residues: CASSPSPRVGYNEQFF.